This T cell receptor (beta chain) was observed in a study of shared clonotypes between healthy human individuals. Germline V lookup: CDR1 LNHDA, CDR2 SQIVND (reference sequence). CDR3 length: 12 residues. Trimming left V 7 bases short and J 2 bases short, with 9 bases between. This clone was observed a single time. What it binds is unknown. Every immunoSEQ plate was one replicate of a subset's evenly spread DNA. The table came from immunoSEQ multiplex PCR; TCRdb's copy has only in-frame clones and leaves some out. The table includes roughly 1,100,000 clones, about 75% detected once. The study, taken as a whole, reports: Although depth was large, rarefaction showed that sequencing of the sorted subsets was incomplete. The four-donor shared clonotypes exceeded non-shared clonotypes in generation probability, with non-shared ones scoring lower.

In the CD4+ fraction, cells were divided into CD45RA+ naive and CD45RA-negative memory subsets. The origin of this receptor is a man in his late teens or twenties in good health. The chain joins TRBV19 to TRBJ2-7; D is unclear. Material: memory CD4+ T cells sorted from blood. The subset denotes: CD45RA-negative fraction. As DNA, the CDR3 is TGTGCCAGTATCTGCGGCACCTACGAGCAGTACTTC. Translation gives CASICGTYEQYF.